Listed below are T cell receptor beta chains from one sample, sequenced in a study of blood T cell repertoires in COVID-19. Assay used: immunoSEQ multiplex PCR; TCRdb lists only in-frame clones, some missing. The sample carries around 280,000 clones, 70% to 90% recorded once. Sequencing used peripheral blood. The receptor source for this set is a woman aged 30 to 39 who had recovered from COVID-19. The conserved cysteine and the conserved F or W are not part of the CDR3 here. A D gene is named only where the DNA matches it firmly.

TRBV6-5,TRBJ1-2,.,ASSYSISPGNYGYT
TRBV5-8,TRBJ2-1,TRBD1,ASSLDQLVDRRKF
TRBV28,TRBJ1-1,TRBD1,ASSSPGQGRTEAF
TRBV2,TRBJ2-7,TRBD2,ASRDSGGPYEQY
TRBV7-2,TRBJ2-7,TRBD2,ASSTGTRDIYEQY
TRBV7-9,TRBJ2-7,TRBD2,ASSPSGAPSYEQY
TRBV19,TRBJ1-1,.,ASSKAGSLPMNTEAF
TRBV3-1/TRBV3-2,TRBJ1-1,TRBD1,ASSHLDRVNTEAF
TRBV7-2,TRBJ2-7,TRBD2,ASSSSGGQFSEQY
TRBV28,TRBJ2-1,TRBD1,ASRGQGSSYNEQF
TRBV6-5,TRBJ1-3,.,ASSFDSLSGNTIY
TRBV13,TRBJ2-5,.,ASSWGGGQETQY
TRBV3-1/TRBV3-2,TRBJ1-5,.,ASSQDRDQPQH
TRBV5-8,TRBJ1-4,TRBD1,ASSLGQGAEKLF
TRBV12-3/TRBV12-4,TRBJ1-4,TRBD1,ASSRRQGEKLF
TRBV7-8,TRBJ2-7,TRBD1,ASSRPGGPYEQY
TRBV7-2,TRBJ1-1,.,ASSLMGALGGTEAF
TRBV3-1/TRBV3-2,TRBJ2-1,TRBD2,ASSLLGGGRAGDEQF
TRBV4-1,TRBJ2-1,.,ASSLWFDSNNEQF
TRBV4-1,TRBJ2-7,.,ASSQDYGYEQY
TRBV11-2,TRBJ2-7,TRBD1,ASSNLDRAPYEQY
TRBV5-4,TRBJ2-2,.,ASSPPGLTFNTGELF
TRBV7-2,TRBJ1-4,TRBD1,ASSLFPQGASNEKLF
TRBV12-3/TRBV12-4,TRBJ2-1,TRBD1,ASSRDRSLEQF
TRBV5-1,TRBJ1-1,.,ASSLDRDDTEAF
TRBV27,TRBJ2-4,TRBD1,ASGRQGVLENIQY
TRBV11-2,TRBJ1-4,.,ASSGLTRGGEKLF
TRBV9,TRBJ2-2,.,ASSVAGSGTGELF
TRBV3-1/TRBV3-2,TRBJ1-2,TRBD1,ASSQDRNRGYGYT
TRBV6-2/TRBV6-3,TRBJ2-1,.,ASSYFRGEQF
TRBV5-5,TRBJ2-2,.,ASRGPGSIAGELF
TRBV4-1,TRBJ2-1,TRBD2,ASSQGIGTRLF
TRBV15,TRBJ1-4,.,ATSNGAGRLF
TRBV18,TRBJ2-5,TRBD1,ASSLQGVFEETQY
TRBV29-1,TRBJ2-2,.,SVEDGGGTGELF
TRBV7-2,TRBJ2-7,.,ASSLGGRGRYEQY
TRBV2,TRBJ2-2,TRBD1,AGNRDRGSGELF
TRBV4-3,TRBJ2-1,.,ASSLHWRHLRYNEQF
TRBV12-5,TRBJ2-1,TRBD2,ASGLVSSGTYNEQF
TRBV6-5,TRBJ1-1,.,ASSPGVGLNTEAF
TRBV28,TRBJ2-1,.,ASSLKRALLRTSPYNEQF
TRBV27,TRBJ2-1,TRBD2,ASRATSGGAYNEQF
TRBV9,TRBJ2-3,.,ASSRDTDTDTQY
TRBV11-3,TRBJ2-4,.,ASSLGLLAKNIQY
TRBV7-9,TRBJ2-7,TRBD2,ASSPSGRGDEQY
TRBV28,TRBJ2-7,.,ASSSSGFYEQY
TRBV12-5,TRBJ2-5,TRBD1,ASGAGGGRETQY
TRBV5-1,TRBJ1-1,TRBD1,ASSVKGTGNTEAF
TRBV2,TRBJ1-2,.,ASVVGLGVGGYT